This is a list of T cell receptor beta chains from one sample in a study of T cell repertoires in cytomegalovirus infection. TCRdb re-called the reads with MiXCR, one entry per CDR3 protein. Of about 400,000 distinct CDR3 sequences in the sample, around 18% were seen once. What was sequenced was PBMCs. The receptors were gathered from a human donor in good health (CMV status not recorded). Some clones in this sample may be carry-over from other donors' samples. Both conserved end residues are part of each CDR3. D genes are given only for firm matches. Clone sizes are given selectively: once, few, many, or a class where the clone is expanded.

few | TRBJ2-3 | - | TRBV7-8 | TGTGCCAGCAGCTTTGGCGGTGGCCTAGGAGATACGCAGTATTTT | CASSFGGGLGDTQYF
few | TRBJ1-2 | - | TRBV7-2 | TGTGCCAGCAGCGATCCGGGGTATGCGGACTATGGCTACACCTTC | CASSDPGYADYGYTF
few | TRBJ2-2 | TRBD1 | TRBV4-1 | TGCGCCAGCAGCCAGACAGGGACGGCCGGGGAGCTGTTTTTT | CASSQTGTAGELFF
- | TRBJ2-7 | TRBD2 | TRBV9 | TGTGCCAGCAGCTTCGGTGCACTAGCGGGACTCTACGAGCAGTACTTC | CASSFGALAGLYEQYF
many | TRBJ2-3 | - | TRBV7-2 | TGTGCCAGCAGCTTCGGATCGCTGGGGGATACGCAGTATTTT | CASSFGSLGDTQYF
- | TRBJ2-1 | - | TRBV6-5 | TGTGCCAGCAGTTTTAAGCGGACAGACTCTCAGTTCTTC | CASSFKRTDSQFF
- | TRBJ2-7 | - | TRBV5-5 | TGTGCCAGCAGCATGGGACGGACCTACGAGCAGTACTTC | CASSMGRTYEQYF
many | TRBJ2-3 | - | TRBV7-9 | TGTGCCAGCAGCTGGGAAGCCGGGGATACGCAGTATTTT | CASSWEAGDTQYF
- | TRBJ1-5 | - | TRBV19 | TGTGCCAGTACGTCAGGCGCCTGGGGCAATCAGCCCCAGCATTTT | CASTSGAWGNQPQHF
many | TRBJ2-5 | - | TRBV7-2 | TGTGCCAGCAGCATCGTGGGTCAAGAGACCCAGTACTTC | CASSIVGQETQYF
- | TRBJ2-4 | - | TRBV5-4 | TGTGCCAGCAGCTCTGCTCAGGACGGGGCCAAAAACATTCAGTACTTC | CASSSAQDGAKNIQYF
many | TRBJ2-7 | TRBD2 | TRBV7-2 | TGTGCCAGCAGCTCCATAGCGGGGATCGAGCAGTACTTC | CASSSIAGIEQYF
many | TRBJ2-5 | - | TRBV7-2 | TGTGCCAGCAGCCCCCCAAGCCAAAAAGAGACCCAGTACTTC | CASSPPSQKETQYF
few | TRBJ2-6 | - | TRBV15 | TGTGCCACCAGCCGTTCACTGGAGGCTTTTGGGGCCAACGTCCTGACTTTC | CATSRSLEAFGANVLTF
- | TRBJ2-2 | - | TRBV7-2 | TGTGCCAGCAGCCTAGACGCAGGGACCGGGGAGCTGTTTTTT | CASSLDAGTGELFF
once | TRBJ2-5 | TRBD2 | TRBV6-6 | TGTGCCAGCACCAACCGCCTGACTAGCGCGGAGACCCAGTACTTC | CASTNRLTSAETQYF
- | TRBJ2-3 | TRBD2 | TRBV2 | TGTGCCAGCACGGCTAGCGGACCCACAGATACGCAGTATTTT | CASTASGPTDTQYF
- | TRBJ2-1 | - | TRBV12-3/TRBV12-4 | TGTGCCACGATCTCCGGTACACAAGCCTACAATGAGCAGTTCTTC | CATISGTQAYNEQFF
many | TRBJ1-1 | - | TRBV25-1 | TGTGCCAGCATGGTGGGGAACACTGAAGCTTTCTTT | CASMVGNTEAFF
- | TRBJ2-5 | - | TRBV5-1 | TGCGCCAGCAGCTTGGTATCGGCAGCACCCGGTAGGGAGACCCAGTACTTC | CASSLVSAAPGRETQYF
few | TRBJ2-7 | - | TRBV28 | TGTGCCAGCAGTGCTCAACGCGAGCAGTACTTC | CASSAQREQYF
- | TRBJ1-1 | - | TRBV10-2 | TGCGCCAGCAGGGGGGGGCAGAACACTGAAGCTTTCTTT | CASRGGQNTEAFF
many | TRBJ2-1 | TRBD2 | TRBV7-2 | TGTGCCAGCAGCTTAGGGGGGACTAGCGGGGCCTACAATGAGCAGTTCTTC | CASSLGGTSGAYNEQFF
many | TRBJ2-5 | - | TRBV7-2 | TGTGCCAGCCTTTTTGAGGGGGGTCTCCAAGAGACCCAGTACTTC | CASLFEGGLQETQYF
- | TRBJ2-3 | - | TRBV18 | TGTGCCAGCTCGTGGCTAGCGCCTACTAGCACAGATACGCAGTATTTT | CASSWLAPTSTDTQYF
- | TRBJ2-1 | - | TRBV10-3 | TGTGCCATCAGTGAATCGCTGATTGAGCAGTTCTTC | CAISESLIEQFF
many | TRBJ1-2 | - | TRBV7-9 | TGTGCCAGCAGCTTAGGCGGGGGGCACGGCTATGGCTACACCTTC | CASSLGGGHGYGYTF
many | TRBJ2-2 | TRBD2 | TRBV7-2 | TGTGCCAGCAGCCTCAGGCGGGGGGGCTCCGGGGAGCTGTTTTTT | CASSLRRGGSGELFF
many | TRBJ2-1 | TRBD2 | TRBV28 | TGTGCCAGCAGTTTCTGGACTAGCGGAGACGGCCATGAGCAGTTCTTC | CASSFWTSGDGHEQFF
- | TRBJ2-7 | - | TRBV7-3 | TGTGCCAGCAGCCGGATCGATTGGGGCTCCTACGAGCAGTACTTC | CASSRIDWGSYEQYF
- | TRBJ1-3 | - | TRBV15 | TGTGCCACCAGCTTAGACAGGGGAAACACCATATATTTT | CATSLDRGNTIYF
few | TRBJ2-7 | - | TRBV7-6 | TGTGCCAGCAGCCCACTTTCCCAGACAGACTACGAGCAGTACTTC | CASSPLSQTDYEQYF
many | TRBJ2-3 | - | TRBV7-9 | TGTGCCAGCAGCTCCAAGGGCGGGGTTGCCACGCAGTATTTT | CASSSKGGVATQYF
- | TRBJ2-4 | - | TRBV7-2 | TGTGCCAGCAGCCCCCGTAGGAGCGGAGGGGGGGCAAACATTCAGTACTTC | CASSPRRSGGGANIQYF
many | TRBJ2-3 | - | TRBV20-1 | TGCAGTGCCCGGGGAAGCACAGATACGCAGTATTTT | CSARGSTDTQYF
many | TRBJ1-1 | TRBD1 | TRBV7-2 | TGTGCCAGCAGCTGGGGGACAGGGATGAACACTGAAGCTTTCTTT | CASSWGTGMNTEAFF
- | TRBJ2-7 | - | TRBV11-2 | TGTGCCAGCAGCGGGTATCTTTACGGAGGGGGCGAGCAGTACTTC | CASSGYLYGGGEQYF
few | TRBJ2-5 | - | TRBV12-3/TRBV12-4 | TGTGCCAGCAGTACGCGCAGGCTGTACCAAGAGACCCAGTACTTC | CASSTRRLYQETQYF
- | TRBJ2-5 | - | TRBV10-3 | TGTGCCATCTCCCAGGGTACGAGAGAGACCCAGTACTTC | CAISQGTRETQYF
- | TRBJ1-5 | - | TRBV30 | TGTGCCTGGAGTGTCCGGAACAATCAGCCCCAGCATTTT | CAWSVRNNQPQHF
many | TRBJ1-2 | - | TRBV7-2 | TGTGCCAGCAGCTTCCTCGGAGGCGGGGGTCGGTATGGCTACACCTTC | CASSFLGGGGRYGYTF
few | TRBJ2-5 | - | TRBV11-2 | TGTGCCAGCTCCGGAGGGGCCCTCCAAGAGACCCAGTACTTC | CASSGGALQETQYF
many | TRBJ1-4 | - | TRBV2 | TGTGCCAGCAGTGGCGGGGCGGGAGCTGCAACTAATGAAAAACTGTTTTTT | CASSGGAGAATNEKLFF
many | TRBJ1-1 | - | TRBV7-2 | TGTGCCAGCAGCTTAGCCCCGTTGGTTGAAGCTTTCTTT | CASSLAPLVEAFF
many | TRBJ1-4 | - | TRBV7-9 | TGTGCCAGCAGCTCTCCGGGACGGGATAATGAAAAACTGTTTTTT | CASSSPGRDNEKLFF